The source of this TCR beta chain is a study of cytomegalovirus exposure and HLA in healthy donors. Clones were read by immunoSEQ multiplex PCR, and TCRdb kept only the in-frame ones, dropping some. The repertoire consists of roughly 73,000 clones, with 90% to 95% occurring once and the leading ten covering approximately 3.4%. Germline CDR1 and CDR2: SGHTA and FQGNSA. V lost 4 bases to trimming and J lost 0 bases, with 10 bases between them. The CDR3 has 15 residues. The receptor comes from a young man in good health and CMV-seronegative. The sequencing input was PBMCs. The chain employs TRBV7-2 and TRBJ2-1; a weak D match, TRBD2 (6 bases). CDR3 protein: CASSSGLPSYNEQFF. In DNA, the CDR3 is TGTGCCAGCAGCTCGGGACTCCCCTCCTACAATGAGCAGTTCTTC.